The 32 T cell receptor beta chains presented below share a single source sample, sequenced in a study of T cell responses to AZD1222 COVID-19 vaccine. Clones were sequenced by immunoSEQ multiplex PCR, and TCRdb holds only the in-frame ones, with some missing. The sample lists about 120,000 clones; more than 80% were seen once. Material: peripheral blood, obtained on day 0 of AZD1222 vaccination. These receptors originate from an adult in good health.

The CDR3 loop reads CASSFAGTPNQPQHF. Written as DNA, the CDR3 is TGTGCCAGCAGTTTTGCCGGGACACCAAATCAGCCCCAGCATTTT. J is TRBJ1-5 and V is TRBV27; tentative D call: TRBD1 (6 bases). The germline gives CDR1 MNHEY, CDR2 SMNVEV (reference sequence). There are 15 residues in the CDR3. Trimming took 3 bases from V and 4 from J, leaving 13 bases between them.

This chain connects TRBV7-2 to TRBJ1-1; D is uncertain. Germline-derived CDR1 and CDR2 are SGHTA and FQGNSA. Deletions cut 3 bases from V and 4 bases from J, with 12 bases between. This CDR3 has 14 residues. The CDR3 nucleotides are TGTGCCAGCAGCTTGCTCCCTCTCGTCACTGAAGCTTTCTTT. Translation gives CASSLLPLVTEAFF.

This chain uses TRBV3-1 (or the pseudogene TRBV3-2) with TRBJ1-6; D gene ambiguous. CDR3 length equals 17 residues. Germline CDR1 LGHDT, CDR2 YNNKEL (reference sequence). With 0 bases removed from V and 0 bases from J, the gap between germline ends came to 9 bases. The CDR3 nucleotides read TGTGCCAGCAGCCAAGATCCTTTAAGCTCCTATAATTCACCCCTCCACTTT. It is translated as CASSQDPLSSYNSPLHF.

The chain carries TRBV5-1 and TRBJ2-1; 14 bases match TRBD2. Germline values: CDR1 SGHRS, CDR2 YFSETQ. The trim removed 0 bases at V and 7 bases at J, leaving 6 bases unmatched. CDR3 length: 17 residues. The CDR3 sequence: CASSLGLAGGPPNEQFF. CDR3 bases: TGCGCCAGCAGCTTGGGACTAGCGGGAGGGCCCCCTAATGAGCAGTTCTTC. The full variable domain, with the rest looked up from reference TRBV5-1 and TRBJ2-1, is KAGVTQTPRYLIKTRGQQVTLSCSPISGHRSVSWYQQTPGQGLQFLFEYFSETQRNKGNFPGRFSGRQFSNSRSEMNVSTLELGDSALYLCASSLGLAGGPPNEQFFGPGTRLTVL.

Only a few counts were recorded for this clone. The chain combines TRBV11-2 with TRBJ1-1; D may be TRBD1 (6 bases). The V gene's germline CDR1 is SGHAT and CDR2 FQNNGV. The CDR3 is made up of 15 amino acids. Trimming cost V 4 bases and J 4 bases, with 16 bases left between them. CDR3 protein: CASSSSYRVGTEAFF. The DNA for the CDR3 is TGTGCCAGCAGCTCGTCCTACAGGGTCGGCACTGAAGCTTTCTTT.

This chain uses TRBV5-1 with TRBJ2-2; D is perhaps TRBD1 (6 bases). There are 14 residues in the CDR3. Trimming stripped 4 bases from V and 4 bases from J, with 11 bases between. Per germline, CDR1 SGHRS and CDR2 YFSETQ. CDR3 protein: CASSHLQGTGELFF. The CDR3, as DNA: TGCGCCAGCAGCCATTTACAGGGCACCGGGGAGCTGTTTTTT.

The genes are TRBV27 and TRBJ2-3; D unresolved. The CDR3 is 13 amino acids. V lost 3 bases and J lost 2, with 6 bases in between. The germline gives CDR1 MNHEY, CDR2 SMNVEV (reference sequence). As DNA, the CDR3 is TGTGCCAGCAGTTTGAGTGCCACAGATACGCAGTATTTT. Translated: CASSLSATDTQYF.

The genes are TRBV20-1 and TRBJ2-1; 15 nucleotides agree with TRBD2. The CDR3 has 15 amino acids. Germline V gives CDR1 DFQATT, CDR2 SNEGSKA (reference sequence). The V gene end was trimmed by 3 bases and the J gene end by 7 bases; junction bases not matched to a gene: 4. CDR3 coding DNA: TGCAGTGCTAGTATCGGGACTAGCGGGAGGAATGAGCAGTTCTTC. This gives the protein CSASIGTSGRNEQFF.

This clone was detected once. The chain is built from TRBV6-1 and TRBJ2-4; 7 bases align to TRBD1. This CDR3 is built from 15 residues. Trimming cost V 2 bases and J 6 bases; bases outside gene matches: 7. Germline V gene data show CDR1 as MNHNS and CDR2 as SASEGT. CDR3 nucleotide sequence: TGTGCCAGCAGTGAAAGGGGGACAGTATTAAACATTCAGTACTTC. Its protein product is CASSERGTVLNIQYF.

This clone was seen only once. The J gene is TRBJ2-7, the V gene TRBV2; D is perhaps TRBD1 (6 bases). There are 12 residues in the CDR3. Trimming stripped 6 bases from V and 2 bases from J, with 8 bases between. In germline, CDR1 is SNHLY, CDR2 FYNNEI. The CDR3 DNA follows: TGTGCCAGCAGCCGGGACACCTACGAGCAGTACTTC. As protein: CASSRDTYEQYF.

V usage is TRBV7-8 and J usage is TRBJ2-4; TRBD2 matches at 9 bases. CDR3 size: 17 residues. Germline values: CDR1 SGHVS, CDR2 FQNEAQ. Losses at the gene ends were 4 bases for V and 10 bases for J; bases not matched to a gene: 17. The CDR3 DNA reads as TGTGCCAGCAGCTCAACGGTGACTAGCGGAGCTAAGGCTATTCAGTACTTC. This gives the protein CASSSTVTSGAKAIQYF.

The rearrangement links TRBV19 to TRBJ2-2; D gene ambiguous. The V end lost 5 bases, the J end lost 5 bases, and 6 bases lay between the germline ends. The germline CDR1 and CDR2 sequences are LNHDA and SQIVND (reference sequence). CDR3 length: 12 residues. The CDR3 DNA sequence: TGTGCCAGTAGTCTCCAGACCGGGGAGCTGTTTTTT. Translated: CASSLQTGELFF.

V gene TRBV7-9 combines with J gene TRBJ1-5; maybe TRBD1 (6 bases). CDR1 and CDR2 (germline): SEHNR, FQNEAQ (reference sequence). V was trimmed by 4 bases and J by 7 bases, leaving 11 bases between them. This CDR3 spans 13 amino acids. The CDR3 nucleotides are TGTGCCAGCAGCTCACAGGGTGGCCAGCCCCAGCATTTT. It translates to CASSSQGGQPQHF. The full variable domain, with the rest looked up from reference TRBV7-9 and TRBJ1-5, is DTGVSQNPRHKITKRGQNVTFRCDPISEHNRLYWYRQTLGQGPEFLTYFQNEAQLEKSRLLSDRFSAERPKGSFSTLEIQRTEQGDSAMYLCASSSQGGQPQHFGDGTRLSIL.

The chain carries TRBV10-2 and TRBJ2-2, with TRBD1 matching 12 bases. There are 14 residues in the CDR3. CDR1 and CDR2 from the germline V gene are WSHSY and SAAADI. J gave up 7 bases and V 8 bases, and 5 bases lay outside the gene matches. The CDR3 spells CASSGTGGYGELFF. CDR3 in DNA: TGCGCCAGCTCCGGGACAGGGGGCTACGGGGAGCTGTTTTTT.

The genes are TRBV6-5 and TRBJ1-1; D is possibly TRBD1 (5 bases). The V gene lost 0 bases and the J gene lost 1 base, with 9 bases spanning the gap. CDR1 is MNHEY, CDR2 SVGAGI, per germline. The CDR3 is 15 residues long. The CDR3 DNA is TGTGCCAGCAGTTACTCATTTCAGGGGAACACTGAAGCTTTCTTT. Protein sequence: CASSYSFQGNTEAFF.

V gene TRBV6-6 combines with J gene TRBJ2-1; TRBD2 aligns across 11 bases. The CDR3 sequence is 21 residues long. Trimming at V came to 5 bases and at J to 0 bases, leaving 18 bases not matched to a gene. CDR1 and CDR2 from the germline V gene are MNHNY and SVGAGI (reference sequence). CDR3 sequence: CASSQIGTSGFPTSSYNEQFF. The CDR3 DNA reads as TGTGCCAGCAGTCAAATTGGGACTAGCGGATTTCCCACGAGCTCCTACAATGAGCAGTTCTTC.

The chain carries TRBV30 and TRBJ1-4; D is unresolved. The CDR3 has 14 residues. Germline V gives CDR1 GTSNPN, CDR2 SVGIG (reference sequence). The CDR3 DNA sequence: TGTGCGTGCGAGTTGGGTCAGAGAATTGAAAAACTGTTTTTT. It specifies CACELGQRIEKLFF.

This clone appeared a few times. This chain uses TRBV5-5 with TRBJ2-7; perhaps TRBD2 as D (5 bases). The V and J ends lost 4 bases and 5 bases respectively, with 19 bases between them. The CDR3 spans 15 residues. CDR1 is SGHKS and CDR2 is YYEKEE in the germline V gene (reference sequence). The CDR3 sequence: CASSLLPVLRDEQYF. CDR3 coding DNA: TGTGCCAGCAGCCTACTCCCCGTCCTGCGGGACGAGCAGTACTTC.

V usage is TRBV25-1 and J usage is TRBJ1-1; unclear D gene. The CDR3 has 11 residues. The germline gives CDR1 MGHDK, CDR2 SYGVNS. V lost 6 bases, J lost 9 bases, and 11 bases lay in between. DNA for the CDR3: TGTGCCAGCAGCGGAGGGTTCCAAGCTTTCTTT. It specifies CASSGGFQAFF.

This clone has more than one count but fewer than ten. This chain connects TRBV7-9 to TRBJ2-4; a weak D match, TRBD2 (5 bases). CDR1 and CDR2 from the germline V gene are SEHNR and FQNEAQ (reference sequence). The CDR3 length is 13 residues. V shed 2 bases and J shed 6 bases, with 8 bases lying between them. CDR3 in DNA: TGTGCCAGCAGCTTACAGGCGGGAAACATTCAGTACTTC. Amino acid sequence: CASSLQAGNIQYF.

The chain carries TRBV2 and TRBJ1-1; a weak D match, TRBD1 (5 bases). The CDR3 loop spans 13 amino acids. The V gene's germline CDR1 is SNHLY and CDR2 FYNNEI. V was clipped by 5 bases and J by 0 bases, with 7 bases between them. The CDR3: CASSSDMNTEAFF. CDR3 bases: TGTGCCAGCAGTTCGGACATGAACACTGAAGCTTTCTTT.

The rearrangement uses TRBV6-5 and TRBJ1-4; a possible D gene is TRBD1 (6 bases). CDR1 and CDR2 (germline): MNHEY, SVGAGI. The V end lost 2 bases, the J end lost 6 bases, and 13 bases lay between the germline ends. The CDR3 contains 15 residues. The CDR3: CASSYVARGDEKLFF. In nucleotides, the CDR3 is TGTGCCAGCAGTTACGTTGCCAGGGGAGATGAAAAACTGTTTTTT.

The chain uses TRBV3-1 (or the pseudogene TRBV3-2) and TRBJ2-3, with 12 bases identical to TRBD2. The CDR3 is 17 amino acids. Germline CDR1 reads LGHDT; CDR2 reads YNNKEL (reference sequence). V shed 5 bases and J 0 bases; nucleotides not matched to a gene: 6. CDR3 sequence: CASSEGLAGPSTDTQYF. The CDR3 nucleotides are TGTGCCAGCAGCGAAGGACTAGCGGGACCCAGCACAGATACGCAGTATTTT.

The chain has TRBV28 and TRBJ1-2; the D gene is possibly TRBD1 (6 bases). The germline V gene encodes CDR1 MDHEN and CDR2 SYDVKM. V was trimmed by 4 bases and J by 8 bases, leaving 20 bases between them. CDR3 size: 15 residues. CDR3 nucleotides: TGTGCCAGCAGTTCCTACAGGGTGGGGATTAGCGGCTACACCTTC. It specifies CASSSYRVGISGYTF.

This clone was counted only a few times. The chain joins TRBV19 to TRBJ1-1, with 7 bases that match TRBD1. Germline V gene data show CDR1 as LNHDA and CDR2 as SQIVND (reference sequence). The CDR3 runs 15 residues. The trim removed 3 bases at V and 1 base at J, leaving 5 bases unmatched. CDR3 nucleotide sequence: TGTGCCAGTAGTATTGGAGGGACAGCGAACACTGAAGCTTTCTTT. Encoded protein: CASSIGGTANTEAFF.

The V call is TRBV18, the J call TRBJ1-6; maybe TRBD1 (5 bases). The CDR3 loop spans 14 amino acids. Germline assignment: CDR1 KGHSH and CDR2 LQKENI. V shed 4 bases and J shed 7 bases, with 11 bases lying between them. The CDR3 bases are TGTGCCAGCTCACGGGGCGGTGAAAATTCACCCCTCCACTTT. Translation: CASSRGGENSPLHF.

The sample holds a few counts of this clone. CDR3 sequence: CASHPPGGSAFF. The CDR3 DNA is TGTGCCAGTCACCCCCCAGGGGGCAGTGCTTTCTTT. The V call is TRBV7-8, the J call TRBJ1-1; 8 nucleotides agree with TRBD1. The CDR3 totals 12 residues. Germline values: CDR1 SGHVS, CDR2 FQNEAQ. Trimming cost V 9 bases and J 11 bases; bases outside gene matches: 11.

V and J are TRBV5-6 and TRBJ2-2, with D uncertain. CDR3 size: 14 residues. Trimming shortened V by 4 bases and J by 6 bases, and 13 bases separated the two germline ends. Germline lookup yields CDR1 SGHDT and CDR2 YYEEEE. The DNA for the CDR3 is TGTGCCAGCAGCCCAGGACCTAGGGCCGGGGAGCTGTTTTTT. It codes for CASSPGPRAGELFF.

V is TRBV9 and J is TRBJ2-2; 7 bases align to TRBD2. The germline CDR1 and CDR2 sequences are SGDLS and YYNGEE. This CDR3 has 17 residues. The V and J ends lost 0 bases and 5 bases, in that order; junction bases with no gene match: 10. The CDR3 DNA sequence: TGTGCCAGCAGCGTAGGCGCCGGGACTAAAGGAACCGGGGAGCTGTTTTTT. This sequence encodes CASSVGAGTKGTGELFF.

CDR3: CASGMGGEQFF. DNA of the CDR3: TGTGCCAGCGGGATGGGGGGTGAGCAGTTCTTC. The chain couples TRBV2 to TRBJ2-1; TRBD2 might be the D (6 bases). Trimming stripped 8 bases from V and 9 bases from J, with 11 bases between. Germline values: CDR1 SNHLY, CDR2 FYNNEI. This CDR3 is built from 11 residues.

This clone was seen more than once but under ten times. The identical CDR3 is also encoded by other nucleotide sequences in the sample. The chain recombines TRBV6-6 with TRBJ1-1; D remains ambiguous. This CDR3 spans 13 amino acids. The germline gives CDR1 MNHNY, CDR2 SVGAGI (reference sequence). V was trimmed by 2 bases and J by 0 bases, leaving 4 bases between them. CDR3 in DNA: TGTGCCAGCAGTTACCAAGTGAACACTGAAGCTTTCTTT. The encoded protein is CASSYQVNTEAFF.

This rearrangement joins TRBV7-6 to TRBJ2-5; D may be TRBD1 or TRBD2 (6 bases each). This CDR3 comprises 15 residues. The germline V and J ends were trimmed by 0 bases and 4 bases, with 12 bases remaining between them. The germline gives CDR1 SGHVS, CDR2 FNYEAQ. This chain's CDR3 is CASSLAIGGGETQYF. The DNA of the CDR3 is TGTGCCAGCAGCTTAGCGATCGGAGGGGGAGAGACCCAGTACTTC.